The 24 T cell receptor beta chains reported below all come from one sample, sequenced in a study of OX40 agonist ivuxolimab in advanced cancers. Profiling relied on immunoSEQ multiplex PCR, and the TCRdb table lists in-frame clones only, not all of them. Of roughly 100,000 clones listed, more than 75% are singletons. The sample consisted of CD4+ or CD8+ T cells sorted from blood, taken in a trial of the OX40 agonist ivuxolimab. Source of these receptors: an adult with an advanced solid tumor such as melanoma, head and neck, liver or kidney cancer.

The CDR3 sequence: CASSRGITGELFF. The CDR3 bases are TGTGCCAGCAGCCGCGGGATCACCGGGGAGCTGTTTTTT. This chain uses TRBV7-8 with TRBJ2-2; possibly TRBD2 for D (6 bases). Germline loops: CDR1 SGHVS, CDR2 FQNEAQ. Trimming took 5 bases from V and 4 from J, leaving 8 bases between them. CDR3 length: 13 residues.

The chain joins TRBV4-1 to TRBJ2-2; D possibly corresponds to TRBD2 (5 bases). Looked up from germline, CDR1 is MGHRA and CDR2 is YSYEKL. Trimming removed 4 bases at V and 2 bases at J, with 11 bases between. The CDR3 consists of 15 residues. The CDR3 loop is CASSLGLTNTGELFF. In DNA, the CDR3 is TGCGCCAGCAGCCTCGGACTTACCAACACCGGGGAGCTGTTTTTT.

As concerns this clone: The CDR3 does not end in the conserved phenylalanine or tryptophan, so this is likely a read error. The chain carries TRBV7-2 and TRBJ1-2, with D hard to call. Germline CDR1 and CDR2: SGHTA and FQGNSA. The CDR3 is made up of 13 amino acids. V was clipped by 1 base and J by 5 bases, with 8 bases between them. The CDR3, as DNA: TGTGCCAGCAGCTTAGGCGCGCGGTATGGCTACACCCTC. Amino acids: CASSLGARYGYTL.

The chain carries TRBV7-3 and TRBJ2-5; 7 bases are shared with TRBD2. Germline V lookup: CDR1 SGHTA, CDR2 FQGTGA. This CDR3 is built from 15 residues. The ends lost 6 bases at V and 4 bases at J; junction bases unmatched: 11. For the CDR3, the DNA is TGTGCCAGCAGTCCCGGCGGGGGAGGCGGAGAGACCCAGTACTTC. Its protein product is CASSPGGGGGETQYF.

The genes are TRBV11-3 and TRBJ1-3; a weak D match, TRBD1 (5 bases). The V end was cut by 5 bases, the J end by 2 bases, with 10 bases between. Germline CDR1 is SGHNT and CDR2 is YENEEA. CDR3 length equals 14 residues. The CDR3 bases are TGTGCCAGCAGCCCACAGGTTCCTGGAAACACCATATATTTT. Its protein is CASSPQVPGNTIYF.

The chain joins TRBV25-1 to TRBJ1-3, with a tentative D call TRBD1 (6 bases). V dropped 3 bases and J dropped 3 bases, with 15 bases sitting between them. This CDR3 spans 16 amino acids. Germline V CDR1 and CDR2: MGHDK, SYGVNS. This chain's CDR3 is CASSDQGLGHGNTIYF. The CDR3 DNA follows: TGTGCCAGCAGTGATCAGGGCTTGGGACATGGAAACACCATATATTTT.

The J gene is TRBJ1-6, the V gene TRBV19; the D is unclear. The CDR3 length is 13 residues. Trimming pared 3 bases from V and 7 bases from J, leaving 7 bases between. The germline gives CDR1 LNHDA, CDR2 SQIVND (reference sequence). The CDR3 region is CASSIQKNSPLHF. Written as DNA, the CDR3 is TGTGCCAGTAGTATCCAGAAAAATTCACCCCTCCACTTT.

The chain joins TRBV6-1 to TRBJ2-5; 10 positions agree with TRBD1. With V trimmed by 3 bases and J by 0 bases, 1 base remained unmatched. This CDR3 contains 15 residues. From germline, CDR1 is MNHNS and CDR2 SASEGT. Here the CDR3 reads CASSEGQGYQETQYF. The CDR3 region has the DNA TGTGCCAGCAGTGAGGGACAGGGGTACCAAGAGACCCAGTACTTC.

The CDR3 sequence is CASSERALGEGNSPLHF. CDR3 nucleotide sequence: TGTGCCAGCAGCGAACGCGCGTTAGGGGAGGGTAATTCACCCCTCCACTTT. The chain employs TRBV9 and TRBJ1-6, with D maybe TRBD1 (5 bases). The CDR3 totals 17 residues. With 3 bases removed from V and 6 bases from J, the gap between germline ends came to 19 bases. The germline CDR1 and CDR2 sequences are SGDLS and YYNGEE.

The chain employs TRBV15 and TRBJ1-3, with unresolved D. Trimming removed 0 bases at V and 7 bases at J, with 16 bases between. This CDR3 has 16 amino acids. CDR1 and CDR2 from the germline V gene are LNHNV and YYDKDF (reference sequence). This CDR3 is CATSRDGHSVGNTIYF. In DNA, the CDR3 is TGTGCCACCAGCAGAGATGGGCACAGTGTGGGGAACACCATATATTTT.

This chain uses TRBV29-1 with TRBJ1-2, with TRBD1 matching over 10 bases. V was clipped by 3 bases and J by 3 bases; unmatched bases: 4. This CDR3 comprises 14 residues. Germline loops: CDR1 SQVTM, CDR2 ANQGSEA. In nucleotides, the CDR3 is TGCAGCGTTGAGAGGGGGACAGGGGACTATGGCTACACCTTC. Protein product: CSVERGTGDYGYTF.

The V and J genes are TRBV6-5 and TRBJ1-1; 7 bases fit TRBD1. CDR1 and CDR2 from the germline V gene are MNHEY and SVGAGI. This CDR3 has 15 amino acids. V lost 4 bases, J lost 2 bases, and 7 bases stayed unmatched. In nucleotides, the CDR3 is TGTGCCAGCAGTTCGAGCCGGGACAGTAACACTGAAGCTTTCTTT. Residues: CASSSSRDSNTEAFF.

This chain joins TRBV10-2 and TRBJ1-1, with D possibly TRBD1 on 5 matching bases. V was pared by 4 bases and J by 1 base, with 10 bases between. The CDR3 totals 14 residues. Germline CDR1 reads WSHSY; CDR2 reads SAAADI. Here the CDR3 DNA reads TGCGCCAGCAGTGGAAATAGGGGGAACACTGAAGCTTTCTTT. Translated, it gives CASSGNRGNTEAFF.

The chain joins TRBV5-6 to TRBJ1-2, with D perhaps TRBD1 (6 bases). CDR1 SGHDT and CDR2 YYEEEE come from the germline V gene. CDR3 length: 17 residues. With 3 bases removed from V and 8 bases from J, the gap between germline ends came to 26 bases. This CDR3 reads CASSSRIGSGAVRGYTF. In nucleotides, the CDR3 is TGTGCCAGCAGCTCTAGAATCGGGTCAGGGGCGGTTAGGGGCTACACCTTC.

This chain's CDR3 is CASSRRDTTDTQYF. The CDR3, as DNA: TGCGCCAGCAGTCGCCGGGACACCACAGATACGCAGTATTTT. The chain joins TRBV23-1 to TRBJ2-3; TRBD1 is a possible D gene (6 bases). TRBV23-1 is an ORF, with its function uncertain. This CDR3 has 14 amino acids. Trimming shortened V by 4 bases and J by 2 bases, and 10 bases separated the two germline ends.

This chain joins TRBV27 and TRBJ2-3, with D unresolved. The CDR3 length is 14 residues. V dropped 2 bases and J dropped 4 bases, with 10 bases sitting between them. Germline V gene sequence: CDR1 MNHEY, CDR2 SMNVEV (reference sequence). This CDR3 is CASSLRAPPDTQYF. The DNA for the CDR3 is TGTGCCAGCAGTTTACGGGCCCCCCCAGATACGCAGTATTTT.

The chain employs TRBV6-5 and TRBJ1-2; TRBD1 is a possible D gene (5 bases). Germline V gene sequence: CDR1 MNHEY, CDR2 SVGAGI. The CDR3 is 14 residues long. V was pared by 10 bases and J by 4 bases, with 19 bases between. The chain's CDR3 is CAIRRGEGVYGYTF. As DNA, the CDR3 is TGTGCCATCAGGCGCGGGGAAGGGGTCTATGGCTACACCTTC.

The V gene is TRBV6-5, the J gene TRBJ2-7; a possible D gene is TRBD1 (5 bases). Germline assignment: CDR1 MNHEY and CDR2 SVGAGI. V shed 2 bases and J shed 6 bases, with 14 bases lying between them. The CDR3 has 14 amino acids. CDR3 nucleotide sequence: TGTGCCAGCAGTTACGACGATGGGGCCCGCGAGCAGTACTTC. Its translation is CASSYDDGAREQYF.

The CDR3 coding sequence is TGTGCCAGCCGCCCGGGACAGAGCTCCTACGAGCAGTACTTC. Its protein is CASRPGQSSYEQYF. The chain has TRBV19 and TRBJ2-7, with 7 nucleotides matching TRBD1. The CDR3 length is 14 residues. With V trimmed by 9 bases and J by 0 bases, 8 bases remained unmatched. Germline-derived CDR1 and CDR2 are LNHDA and SQIVND (reference sequence).

The rearrangement uses TRBV6-4 and TRBJ2-1; D uncertain. V was clipped by 1 base and J by 7 bases, with 11 bases between them. Germline V lookup: CDR1 MRHNA, CDR2 SNTAGT. This CDR3 spans 14 amino acids. CDR3 DNA: TGTGCCAGCAGTGACTATAGGTGGGGTAATGAGCAGTTCTTC. Encoded protein: CASSDYRWGNEQFF.

The rearrangement joins TRBV19 to TRBJ2-7; TRBD2 matches 14 bases. CDR3 length: 16 residues. Trimming at V came to 5 bases and at J to 5 bases, leaving 8 bases not matched to a gene. Per the germline V gene, CDR1 is LNHDA and CDR2 is SQIVND (reference sequence). CDR3 in amino acids: CASSFRLAGGPNEQYF. CDR3 in DNA: TGTGCCAGTAGTTTTCGACTAGCGGGAGGGCCCAACGAGCAGTACTTC.

In this sample, this clone turned up once. The V call is TRBV5-4, the J call TRBJ2-5, with D possibly being TRBD2 (7 bases). The CDR3 covers 15 residues. Deletions cut 4 bases from V and 0 bases from J, with 13 bases between. CDR1 and CDR2 (germline): SGHNT, YYREEE (reference sequence). The DNA for the CDR3 is TGTGCCAGCAGCGTAGGGGGGGGAAACCAAGAGACCCAGTACTTC. Its protein product is CASSVGGGNQETQYF.

The V and J genes are TRBV5-1 and TRBJ1-1; D is perhaps TRBD1 (5 bases). The CDR3 has 14 residues. Trimming took 4 bases from V and 11 from J, leaving 21 bases between them. In germline, CDR1 is SGHRS, CDR2 YFSETQ. The CDR3 loop reads CASSPRETAGLAFF. The CDR3 DNA reads as TGCGCCAGCAGCCCCCGTGAGACAGCTGGGCTGGCTTTCTTT. The variable domain in full, completed from reference TRBV5-1 and TRBJ1-1, reads KAGVTQTPRYLIKTRGQQVTLSCSPISGHRSVSWYQQTPGQGLQFLFEYFSETQRNKGNFPGRFSGRQFSNSRSEMNVSTLELGDSALYLCASSPRETAGLAFFGQGTRLTVV.

The chain couples TRBV7-2 to TRBJ2-3; 8 bases match TRBD2. This CDR3 is built from 15 residues. Germline CDR1 is SGHTA and CDR2 is FQGNSA. V lost 2 bases to trimming and J lost 6 bases; unmatched junction nucleotides: 7. The CDR3 DNA is TGTGCCAGCAGCTTAAGGCGGGAGGCCAGGGATACGCAGTATTTT. Protein sequence: CASSLRREARDTQYF. The full variable domain, completed using reference TRBV7-2 and TRBJ2-3, is GAGVSQSPSNKVTEKGKDVELRCDPISGHTALYWYRQSLGQGLEFLIYFQGNSAPDKSGLPSDRFSAERTGGSVSTLTIQRTQQEDSAVYLCASSLRREARDTQYFGPGTRLTVL.